Following are 15 T cell receptor beta chains from one sample sequenced in a study of Tregs in tolerant kidney transplant recipients. Sequenced by immunoSEQ multiplex PCR; TCRdb stores in-frame clones only, minus some. In the table there are tens of thousands of clones, roughly nine tenths of which are singletons. Sequenced: Tregs from blood. The receptors were sampled from a human donor in good health.

This chain links TRBV19 with TRBJ1-1, with 7 bases matching TRBD1. With 6 bases clipped from V and 1 base from J, the junction kept 8 bases outside the gene matches. The CDR3 extends over 15 amino acids. The V gene's germline CDR1 is LNHDA and CDR2 SQIVND (reference sequence). In nucleotides, the CDR3 is TGTGCCAGTAGGTCGCCGGGACAGTCGAACACTGAAGCTTTCTTT. This gives the protein CASRSPGQSNTEAFF.

The chain combines TRBV7-2 with TRBJ2-3; D unresolved. Germline CDR1 SGHTA, CDR2 FQGNSA. This CDR3 comprises 16 residues. V shed 2 bases and J shed 6 bases, with 18 bases lying between them. The CDR3: CASSLYSPSLGDTQYF. The CDR3, as DNA: TGTGCCAGCAGCTTATATAGCCCCTCGCTGGGGGATACGCAGTATTTT. The full variable domain, completed using reference TRBV7-2 and TRBJ2-3, is GAGVSQSPSNKVTEKGKDVELRCDPISGHTALYWYRQSLGQGLEFLIYFQGNSAPDKSGLPSDRFSAERTGGSVSTLTIQRTQQEDSAVYLCASSLYSPSLGDTQYFGPGTRLTVL.

This chain uses TRBV6-6 with TRBJ1-1, with 9 bases aligning to TRBD1. In germline, CDR1 is MNHNY, CDR2 SVGAGI (reference sequence). V lost 2 bases and J lost 0; bases outside the gene matches: 4. CDR3 length: 16 residues. The CDR3 protein is CASSYGTGRMNTEAFF. The CDR3 coding sequence is TGTGCCAGCAGTTACGGGACAGGGAGGATGAACACTGAAGCTTTCTTT.

The chain links TRBV19 to TRBJ2-3, with 8 bases matching TRBD2. The CDR3 is 15 amino acids. Per the germline V gene, CDR1 is LNHDA and CDR2 is SQIVND (reference sequence). V trimming: 2 bases; J trimming: 4 bases; junction bases outside the gene matches: 5. CDR3 in amino acids: CASSIRLARADTQYF. The CDR3 DNA follows: TGTGCCAGTAGTATAAGACTAGCGAGGGCAGATACGCAGTATTTT.

The rearrangement links TRBV6-5 to TRBJ2-3; unclear D gene. CDR3 length: 13 amino acids. Germline lookup yields CDR1 MNHEY and CDR2 SVGAGI. V shed 2 bases and J shed 2 bases, with 5 bases lying between them. CDR3 in DNA: TGTGCCAGCAGTTACCTCCACACAGATACGCAGTATTTT. Amino acids: CASSYLHTDTQYF.

The chain recombines TRBV6-5 with TRBJ1-6; D gene unclear. Germline V gene sequence: CDR1 MNHEY, CDR2 SVGAGI. There are 14 residues in the CDR3. The V end was cut by 7 bases, the J end by 7 bases, with 14 bases between. The CDR3 coding sequence is TGTGCCAGCACTCCTGCGAATGGGAATTCACCCCTCCACTTT. Residues: CASTPANGNSPLHF.

This rearrangement joins TRBV30 to TRBJ1-5; 9 bases are shared with TRBD1. Germline V gene data show CDR1 as GTSNPN and CDR2 as SVGIG (reference sequence). V was pared by 1 base and J by 5 bases, with 6 bases of the junction left unmatched. This CDR3 spans 15 amino acids. CDR3 sequence: CAWSDTGGPYQPQHF. DNA for the CDR3: TGTGCCTGGAGTGACACAGGGGGCCCTTATCAGCCCCAGCATTTT. The variable domain in full, completed from reference TRBV30 and TRBJ1-5, reads SQTIHQWPATLVQPVGSPLSLECTVEGTSNPNLYWYRQAAGRGLQLLFYSVGIGQISSEVPQNLSASRPQDRQFILSSKKLLLSDSGFYLCAWSDTGGPYQPQHFGDGTRLSIL.

The chain combines TRBV5-1 with TRBJ2-2; a weak D match, TRBD1 (6 bases). This CDR3 spans 17 amino acids. Germline assignment: CDR1 SGHRS and CDR2 YFSETQ. Trimming shortened V by 2 bases and J by 0 bases, and 14 bases separated the two germline ends. CDR3 nucleotides: TGCGCCAGCAGCTTTACACCCGGGACATCGAACACCGGGGAGCTGTTTTTT. Translated: CASSFTPGTSNTGELFF.

The chain joins TRBV7-2 to TRBJ1-2, with D perhaps matching TRBD1 (6 bases). The V end was cut by 6 bases, the J end by 4 bases, with 15 bases between. Germline V gives CDR1 SGHTA, CDR2 FQGNSA. The CDR3 has 14 residues. The CDR3 region is CASRITTGSYGYTF. CDR3 sequence (DNA): TGTGCCAGCAGGATCACCACAGGGAGCTATGGCTACACCTTC.

The rearrangement uses TRBV10-1 and TRBJ2-4; tentative D call: TRBD2 (5 bases). Germline CDR1 WNHNN, CDR2 SYGVQD (reference sequence). Trimming removed 3 bases from V and 0 bases from J, with 6 bases in between. The CDR3 totals 14 residues. CDR3 amino acids: CASSDGVAKNIQYF. CDR3 bases: TGCGCCAGCAGTGACGGGGTAGCCAAAAACATTCAGTACTTC.

This chain links TRBV5-1 with TRBJ2-1, with 9 bases that match TRBD2. V dropped 3 bases and J dropped 4; count of bases not matched to a gene: 8. This CDR3 contains 16 residues. Germline-derived CDR1 and CDR2 are SGHRS and YFSETQ. This CDR3 reads CASSSPRTSEYNEQFF. CDR3 nucleotide sequence: TGCGCCAGCAGCTCGCCCCGGACTAGCGAGTACAATGAGCAGTTCTTC.

The chain joins TRBV6-1 to TRBJ1-1; weak D call: TRBD1 (6 bases). The length of the CDR3 is 14 residues. Germline V CDR1 and CDR2: MNHNS, SASEGT. V shed 8 bases and J shed 1 base, with 14 bases lying between them. The CDR3 DNA sequence: TGTGCCAGCGGTTGGACAGCCCGGAACACTGAAGCTTTCTTT. It encodes CASGWTARNTEAFF.

J is TRBJ2-3 and V is TRBV15; 12 bases match TRBD2. The CDR3 is 18 amino acids. V lost 3 bases, J lost 1 base, and 8 bases stayed unmatched. Germline values: CDR1 LNHNV, CDR2 YYDKDF (reference sequence). DNA of the CDR3: TGTGCCACCAGCAGGAGTCTAGCGGGAGGGAGGCGCACAGATACGCAGTATTTT. Its translation: CATSRSLAGGRRTDTQYF. The variable domain in full, with the rest retrieved from reference TRBV15 and TRBJ2-3, is DAMVIQNPRYQVTQFGKPVTLSCSQTLNHNVMYWYQQKSSQAPKLLFHYYDKDFNNEADTPDNFQSRRPNTSFCFLDIRSPGLGDTAMYLCATSRSLAGGRRTDTQYFGPGTRLTVL.

This clone was seen a single time. The CDR3 is CASNSPGSSYNEQFF. Written as DNA, the CDR3 is TGTGCCAGCAACTCCCCAGGGTCGTCCTACAATGAGCAGTTCTTC. V usage is TRBV5-6 and J usage is TRBJ2-1; D is possibly TRBD1 (5 bases). Germline CDR1 reads SGHDT; CDR2 reads YYEEEE. The CDR3 is made up of 15 amino acids. The V and J ends lost 6 bases and 1 base respectively, with 14 bases between them.

V gene TRBV6-1 combines with J gene TRBJ1-3; maybe TRBD1 (5 bases). The germline V and J ends were trimmed by 8 bases and 0 bases, with 11 bases remaining between them. Germline V gene sequence: CDR1 MNHNS, CDR2 SASEGT. The CDR3 totals 14 residues. CDR3 residues: CASFSGHSGNTIYF. The DNA of the CDR3 is TGTGCCAGCTTCTCGGGGCACTCTGGAAACACCATATATTTT.